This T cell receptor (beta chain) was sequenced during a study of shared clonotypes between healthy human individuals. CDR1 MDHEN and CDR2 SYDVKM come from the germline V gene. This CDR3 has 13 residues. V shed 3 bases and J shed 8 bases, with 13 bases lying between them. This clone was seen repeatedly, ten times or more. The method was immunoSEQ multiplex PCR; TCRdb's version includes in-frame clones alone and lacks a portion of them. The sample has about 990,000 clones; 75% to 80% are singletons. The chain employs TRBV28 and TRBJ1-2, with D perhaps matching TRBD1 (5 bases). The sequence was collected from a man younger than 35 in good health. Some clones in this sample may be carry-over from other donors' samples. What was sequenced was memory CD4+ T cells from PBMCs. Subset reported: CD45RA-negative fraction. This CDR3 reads CASSLQGFGGYTF. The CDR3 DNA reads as TGTGCCAGCAGTTTGCAGGGCTTCGGGGGCTACACCTTC.